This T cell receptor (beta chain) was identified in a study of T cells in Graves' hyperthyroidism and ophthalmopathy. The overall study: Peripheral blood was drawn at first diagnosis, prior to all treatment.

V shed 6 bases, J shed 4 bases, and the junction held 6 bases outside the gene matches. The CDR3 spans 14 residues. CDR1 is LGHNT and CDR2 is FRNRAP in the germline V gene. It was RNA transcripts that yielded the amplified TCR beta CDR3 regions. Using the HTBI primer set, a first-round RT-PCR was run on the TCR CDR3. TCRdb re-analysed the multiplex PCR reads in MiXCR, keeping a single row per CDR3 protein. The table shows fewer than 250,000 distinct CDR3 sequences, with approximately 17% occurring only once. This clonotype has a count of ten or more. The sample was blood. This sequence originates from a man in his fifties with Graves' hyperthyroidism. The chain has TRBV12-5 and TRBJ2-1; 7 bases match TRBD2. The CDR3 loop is CASGPPGRYNEQFF. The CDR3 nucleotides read TGTGCTAGTGGCCCCCCCGGGAGGTACAATGAGCAGTTCTTC. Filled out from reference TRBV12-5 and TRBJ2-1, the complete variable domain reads DARVTQTPRHKVTEMGQEVTMRCQPILGHNTVFWYRQTMMQGLELLAYFRNRAPLDDSGMPKDRFSAEMPDATLATLKIQPSEPRDSAVYFCASGPPGRYNEQFFGPGTRLTVL.